Presented here are 5 T cell receptor beta chains from one specimen sequenced in a study of T cell responses to AZD1222 COVID-19 vaccine. The method was immunoSEQ multiplex PCR; TCRdb's version includes in-frame clones alone and lacks a portion of them. The sample holds around 140,000 clones; 80% to 95% are singletons and the top ten take roughly 4%. The sample was peripheral blood, taken 28 days after the second AZD1222 dose. The origin of the receptors is an adult who received the AZD1222 COVID-19 vaccine.

The chain recombines TRBV11-2 with TRBJ1-5; D unclear. The germline V gene encodes CDR1 SGHAT and CDR2 FQNNGV. The CDR3 covers 12 residues. Trimming took off 4 bases at V and 3 bases at J, with 4 bases between the two ends. CDR3 amino acids: CASSSLNQPQHF. For the CDR3, the DNA is TGTGCCAGCAGCTCACTCAATCAGCCCCAGCATTTT. Full variable domain (rest looked up from reference TRBV11-2 and TRBJ1-5): EAGVAQSPRYKIIEKRQSVAFWCNPISGHATLYWYQQILGQGPKLLIQFQNNGVVDDSQLPKDRFSAERLKGVDSTLKIQPAKLEDSAVYLCASSSLNQPQHFGDGTRLSIL.

This clone came up once. V is TRBV28 and J is TRBJ1-1; D may be TRBD1 (5 bases). Germline V gene sequence: CDR1 MDHEN, CDR2 SYDVKM. V gave up 6 bases and J gave up 4 bases, with 18 bases separating them. The CDR3 extends over 15 amino acids. The CDR3 DNA reads as TGTGCCAGCAGGTCTCCCCATCAGGGTTTCACTGAAGCTTTCTTT. As protein: CASRSPHQGFTEAFF.

This clone was observed a single time. The chain combines TRBV29-1 with TRBJ2-7; no clear D. CDR3 length: 12 amino acids. From germline, CDR1 is SQVTM and CDR2 ANQGSEA. With 3 bases removed from V and 2 bases from J, the gap between germline ends came to 8 bases. The CDR3 region has the DNA TGCAGCGTTGACACCACCGCCTACGAGCAGTACTTC. As protein: CSVDTTAYEQYF.

The chain joins TRBV6-1 to TRBJ1-4, with a possible D match to TRBD1 (5 bases). This CDR3 spans 13 amino acids. Germline V lookup: CDR1 MNHNS, CDR2 SASEGT. With 3 bases removed from V and 6 bases from J, the gap between germline ends came to 8 bases. This chain's CDR3 is CASSDRDHEKLFF. The CDR3 nucleotides are TGTGCCAGCAGTGACCGGGACCATGAAAAACTGTTTTTT.

The chain has TRBV7-9 and TRBJ2-1; TRBD2 matches at 7 bases. V trimming: 11 bases; J trimming: 0 bases; junction bases outside the gene matches: 13. The V gene's germline CDR1 is SEHNR and CDR2 FQNEAQ (reference sequence). This CDR3 has 16 residues. The CDR3 bases are TGTGCCGAAGAGCGGAGAGCGGGGTCCTCCTACAATGAGCAGTTCTTC. Translation: CAEERRAGSSYNEQFF. Drawing the rest from reference TRBV7-9 and TRBJ2-1, the complete variable domain is DTGVSQNPRHKITKRGQNVTFRCDPISEHNRLYWYRQTLGQGPEFLTYFQNEAQLEKSRLLSDRFSAERPKGSFSTLEIQRTEQGDSAMYLCAEERRAGSSYNEQFFGPGTRLTVL.